A selection of T cell receptor beta chains follows, all from one sample in a study of T cells in Graves' hyperthyroidism and ophthalmopathy. TCRdb re-derived calls from the multiplex PCR reads in MiXCR, one entry per CDR3 protein. The sample holds around 300,000 distinct CDR3 sequences, roughly 15% seen once. The sequencing input was blood. Every receptor here comes from a woman aged 40 to 49 with Graves' ophthalmopathy. The CDR3 runs from the conserved cysteine through the conserved F or W. The order of the fields is CDR3 protein, CDR3 DNA, V gene, clone size, D gene, J gene. The D gene is left open where the match is weak. Size tells how often a clone was seen (once, few, many) or the class of an expanded clone, and some rows leave it out.

CDR3aa: CSAEDRVSYNEQFF
CDR3nt: TGCAGTGCCGAGGACAGGGTATCCTACAATGAGCAGTTCTTC
v_gene: TRBV20-1
abundance: many
d_gene: TRBD1
j_gene: TRBJ2-1

CDR3aa: CSASSGGRGEQFF
CDR3nt: TGCAGTGCTAGTTCGGGCGGTCGAGGTGAGCAGTTCTTC
v_gene: TRBV20-1
abundance: few
d_gene: NA
j_gene: TRBJ2-1

CDR3aa: CASGRAGNQPQHF
CDR3nt: TGTGCCAGTGGTAGGGCCGGCAATCAGCCCCAGCATTTT
v_gene: TRBV19
abundance: few
d_gene: NA
j_gene: TRBJ1-5

CDR3aa: CASSTGGGVSYEQYF
CDR3nt: TGTGCCAGCAGTACCGGGGGGGGGGTTTCCTACGAGCAGTACTTC
v_gene: TRBV28
abundance: NA
d_gene: TRBD2
j_gene: TRBJ2-7

CDR3aa: CASSSTLLYEQYF
CDR3nt: TGTGCCAGTAGTTCCACACTTCTCTACGAGCAGTACTTC
v_gene: TRBV19
abundance: many
d_gene: NA
j_gene: TRBJ2-7

CDR3aa: CASSLRESSRDEQFF
CDR3nt: TGTGCCAGCAGCCTGCGGGAGTCCAGTAGGGACGAGCAGTTCTTC
v_gene: TRBV4-2
abundance: NA
d_gene: TRBD2
j_gene: TRBJ2-1

CDR3aa: CSSWLAATDTQYF
CDR3nt: TGCAGTTCTTGGTTGGCCGCCACAGATACGCAGTATTTT
v_gene: TRBV20-1
abundance: many
d_gene: NA
j_gene: TRBJ2-3

CDR3aa: CASRRGQYEAFF
CDR3nt: TGTGCCAGCAGGCGCGGACAGTATGAAGCTTTCTTT
v_gene: TRBV2
abundance: many
d_gene: NA
j_gene: TRBJ1-1

CDR3aa: CASSSRAEGLVRGYTF
CDR3nt: TGTGCCAGCAGCTCCAGGGCGGAGGGGCTCGTAAGAGGCTACACCTTC
v_gene: TRBV7-9
abundance: NA
d_gene: NA
j_gene: TRBJ1-2

CDR3aa: CASSLGLGVNTEAFF
CDR3nt: TGTGCCAGCAGTCTCGGACTGGGGGTGAACACTGAAGCTTTCTTT
v_gene: TRBV28
abundance: many
d_gene: NA
j_gene: TRBJ1-1

CDR3aa: CASSFGLAEITDTQYF
CDR3nt: TGTGCCAGCAGCTTCGGACTAGCGGAGATCACAGATACGCAGTATTTT
v_gene: TRBV7-9
abundance: NA
d_gene: TRBD2
j_gene: TRBJ2-3

CDR3aa: CASSLGQGQRKTDTQYF
CDR3nt: TGTGCCAGCAGCTTAGGCCAAGGACAGAGAAAAACAGATACGCAGTATTTT
v_gene: TRBV7-9
abundance: many
d_gene: NA
j_gene: TRBJ2-3

CDR3aa: CASSSLAGRANEQFF
CDR3nt: TGTGCCAGCAGCAGTTTAGCGGGGCGGGCAAATGAGCAGTTCTTC
v_gene: TRBV11-2
abundance: many
d_gene: TRBD2
j_gene: TRBJ2-1

CDR3aa: CASSQSYNEQFF
CDR3nt: TGTGCCAGCAGCCAATCCTACAATGAGCAGTTCTTC
v_gene: TRBV3-1
abundance: few
d_gene: NA
j_gene: TRBJ2-1

CDR3aa: CSAPNSGANVLTF
CDR3nt: TGCAGTGCCCCGAACTCTGGGGCCAACGTCCTGACTTTC
v_gene: TRBV20-1
abundance: NA
d_gene: NA
j_gene: TRBJ2-6

CDR3aa: CASSRGGGANTGELFF
CDR3nt: TGTGCCAGCAGCCGCGGGGGGGGCGCGAACACCGGGGAGCTGTTTTTT
v_gene: TRBV11-2
abundance: many
d_gene: TRBD2
j_gene: TRBJ2-2

CDR3aa: CASSRGQGARGTEAFF
CDR3nt: TGCGCCAGCAGCAGGGGACAGGGGGCACGGGGCACTGAAGCTTTCTTT
v_gene: TRBV5-1
abundance: NA
d_gene: TRBD1
j_gene: TRBJ1-1